This T cell receptor (beta chain) was retrieved from a study of blood T cell repertoires in COVID-19. Some clones are missing from TCRdb's copy, which holds only in-frame ones; the method was immunoSEQ multiplex PCR. Altogether 320,000 or so clones are present, roughly nine tenths being singletons, with the ten largest covering roughly 1%. V lost 7 bases, J lost 3 bases, and 8 bases lay in between. Germline lookup yields CDR1 SGHDT and CDR2 YYEEEE. The CDR3 is made up of 12 amino acids. V and J are TRBV5-6 and TRBJ2-1; tentative D call: TRBD2 (6 bases). The receptor was isolated from a young woman who had recovered from COVID-19. Source material: PBMCs or T cells enriched from blood (not recorded which). Written as DNA, the CDR3 is TGTGCCAGCGGGGGGAACTACAATGAGCAGTTCTTC. Translated, it gives CASGGNYNEQFF.